This T cell receptor beta chain was retrieved from a study of tumor and adjacent non-tumor tissue in lung cancer. V dropped 6 bases and J dropped 4 bases, with 14 bases sitting between them. The germline V gene encodes CDR1 LNHDA and CDR2 SQIVND (reference sequence). The CDR3 is made up of 14 amino acids. A modified ARM-PCR protocol with three rounds of nested PCR amplified TCRbeta. TCRdb itself ran the multiplex PCR reads through MiXCR, one entry per CDR3 protein. The repertoire consists of some 80,000 distinct CDR3 sequences, with 80% to 90% occurring once and the leading ten covering less than 60%. This clonotype was seen only a few times. The template was RNA from unsorted bulk tissue. Distant lung tissue was collected more than 3 cm away from the tumor edge.

J is TRBJ2-3 and V is TRBV19; D possibly corresponds to TRBD2 (5 bases). The sequencing sample was made of distant non-tumor lung tissue. This TCR was sampled from a man aged 55-75 years with non-small cell lung cancer. The CDR3 DNA reads TGTGCCAGTAGCGGACGTCTACTAGCAGATACGCAGTATTTT. This translates into CASSGRLLADTQYF.